This T cell receptor beta chain is drawn from a study of control samples from healthy donors and cancer patients. The CDR3 spans 15 residues. Germline V gene lookup returns CDR1 SGHRS and CDR2 YFSETQ. V was clipped by 0 bases and J by 1 base, with 10 bases between them. This table comes from immunoSEQ multiplex PCR, and its TCRdb copy is limited to in-frame clones, with some not included. The top ten clones hold over 1.2% of a sample with about 220,000 clones, about 95% of them seen once. The sample was blood. V usage is TRBV5-1 and J usage is TRBJ2-5; D gene unclear. This TCR was sampled from a man between 45 and 60 years old in good health. The CDR3 region has the DNA TGCGCCAGCAGCTTGGTCGGGCTATCCCAAGAGACCCAGTACTTC. It yields the protein CASSLVGLSQETQYF.